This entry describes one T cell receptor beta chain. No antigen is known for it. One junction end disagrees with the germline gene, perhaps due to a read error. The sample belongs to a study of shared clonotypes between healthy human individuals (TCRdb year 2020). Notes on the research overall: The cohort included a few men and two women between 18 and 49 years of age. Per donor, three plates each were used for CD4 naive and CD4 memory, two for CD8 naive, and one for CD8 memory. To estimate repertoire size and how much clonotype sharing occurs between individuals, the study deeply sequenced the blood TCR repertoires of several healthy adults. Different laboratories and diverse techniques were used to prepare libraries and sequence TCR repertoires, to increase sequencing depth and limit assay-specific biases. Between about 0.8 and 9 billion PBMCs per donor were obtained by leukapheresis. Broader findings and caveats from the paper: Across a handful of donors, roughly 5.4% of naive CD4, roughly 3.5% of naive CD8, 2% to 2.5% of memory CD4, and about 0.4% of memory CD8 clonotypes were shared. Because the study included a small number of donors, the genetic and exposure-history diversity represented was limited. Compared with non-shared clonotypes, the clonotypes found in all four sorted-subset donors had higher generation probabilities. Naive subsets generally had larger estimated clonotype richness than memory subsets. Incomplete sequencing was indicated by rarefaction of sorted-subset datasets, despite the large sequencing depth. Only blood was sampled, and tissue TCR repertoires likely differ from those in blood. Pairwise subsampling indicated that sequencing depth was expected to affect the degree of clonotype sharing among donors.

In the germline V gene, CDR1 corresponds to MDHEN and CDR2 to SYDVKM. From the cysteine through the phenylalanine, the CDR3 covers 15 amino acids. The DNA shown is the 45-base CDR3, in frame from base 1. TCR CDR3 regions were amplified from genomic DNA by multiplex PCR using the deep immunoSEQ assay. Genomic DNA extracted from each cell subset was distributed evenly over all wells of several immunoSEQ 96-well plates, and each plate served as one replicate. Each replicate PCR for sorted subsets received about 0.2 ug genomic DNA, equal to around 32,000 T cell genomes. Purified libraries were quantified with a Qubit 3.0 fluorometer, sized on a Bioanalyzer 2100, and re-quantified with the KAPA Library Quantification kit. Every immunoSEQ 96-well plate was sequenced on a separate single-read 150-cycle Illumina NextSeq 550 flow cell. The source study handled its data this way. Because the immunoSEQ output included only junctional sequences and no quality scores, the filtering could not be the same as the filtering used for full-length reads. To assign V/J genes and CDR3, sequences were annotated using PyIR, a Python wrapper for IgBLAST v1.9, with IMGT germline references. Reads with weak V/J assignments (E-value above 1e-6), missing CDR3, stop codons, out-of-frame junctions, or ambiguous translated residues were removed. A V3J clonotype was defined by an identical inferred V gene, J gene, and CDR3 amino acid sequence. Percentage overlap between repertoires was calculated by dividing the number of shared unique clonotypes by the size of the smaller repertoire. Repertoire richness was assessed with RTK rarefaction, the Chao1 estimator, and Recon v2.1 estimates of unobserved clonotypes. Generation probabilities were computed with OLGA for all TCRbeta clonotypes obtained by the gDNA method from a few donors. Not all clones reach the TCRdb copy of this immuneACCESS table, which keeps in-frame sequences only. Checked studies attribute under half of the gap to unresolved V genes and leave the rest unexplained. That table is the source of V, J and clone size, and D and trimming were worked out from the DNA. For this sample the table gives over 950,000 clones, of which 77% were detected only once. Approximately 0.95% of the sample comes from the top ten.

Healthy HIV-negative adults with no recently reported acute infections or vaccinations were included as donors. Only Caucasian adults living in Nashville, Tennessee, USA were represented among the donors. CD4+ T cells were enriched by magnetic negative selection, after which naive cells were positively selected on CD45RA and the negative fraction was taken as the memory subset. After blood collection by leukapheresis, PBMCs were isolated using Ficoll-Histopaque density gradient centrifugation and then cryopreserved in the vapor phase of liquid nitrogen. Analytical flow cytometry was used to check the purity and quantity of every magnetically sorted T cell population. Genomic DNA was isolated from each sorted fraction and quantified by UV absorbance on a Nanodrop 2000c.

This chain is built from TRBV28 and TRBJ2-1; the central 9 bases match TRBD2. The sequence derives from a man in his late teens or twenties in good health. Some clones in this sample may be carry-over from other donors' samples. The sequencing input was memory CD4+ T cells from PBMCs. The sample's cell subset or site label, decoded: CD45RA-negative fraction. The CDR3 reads CASSLAGPSSNEQFF. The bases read TGTGCCAGCAGTCTAGCGGGACCGTCCTCCAATGAGCAGTTCTTC.